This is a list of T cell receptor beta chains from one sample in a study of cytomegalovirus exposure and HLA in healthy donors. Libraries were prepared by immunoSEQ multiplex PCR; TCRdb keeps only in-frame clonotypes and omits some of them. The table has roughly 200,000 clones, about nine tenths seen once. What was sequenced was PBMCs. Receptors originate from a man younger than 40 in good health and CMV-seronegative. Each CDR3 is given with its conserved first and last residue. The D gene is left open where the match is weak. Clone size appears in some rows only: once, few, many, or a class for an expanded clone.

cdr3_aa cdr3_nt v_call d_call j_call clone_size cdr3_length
CASSVVGLASKETQYF TGTGCCAGCAGCGTAGTGGGGCTAGCGAGCAAAGAGACCCAGTACTTC TRBV9 NA TRBJ2-5 NA 16
CASSKVGRRGLTEAFF TGTGCCAGTAGTAAGGTGGGGCGCAGGGGGCTTACTGAAGCTTTCTTT TRBV19 TRBD1 TRBJ1-1 NA 16
CASSPQTASGNTIYF TGTGCCAGCAGCCCACAGACAGCCTCTGGAAACACCATATATTTT TRBV4-2 NA TRBJ1-3 NA 15
CASSQDLFSGTGADEQYF TGCGCCAGCAGCCAAGACCTATTCTCCGGGACAGGGGCGGACGAGCAGTACTTC TRBV4-1 TRBD1 TRBJ2-7 NA 18
CASSPLQGQDTEAFF TGTGCCAGCAGCCCCCTACAGGGACAGGACACTGAAGCTTTCTTT TRBV6-6 TRBD1 TRBJ1-1 NA 15
CASISAGNTEAFF TGTGCCAGTATTTCGGCAGGAAACACTGAAGCTTTCTTT TRBV19 NA TRBJ1-1 few 13
CASSSHRGPGEQYF TGTGCCAGCAGCTCCCACAGGGGGCCGGGCGAGCAGTACTTC TRBV7-8 TRBD1 TRBJ2-7 NA 14
CASSLIAGAVFGGGYTF TGTGCCAGCAGTTTAATCGCAGGGGCGGTCTTTGGGGGTGGCTACACCTTC TRBV27 NA TRBJ1-2 few 17
CASSYSGLAGGETQYF TGTGCCAGCAGTTACTCGGGACTAGCGGGGGGGGAGACCCAGTACTTC TRBV6-5 TRBD2 TRBJ2-5 NA 16
CASSSFSGRDNEQFF TGTGCCAGCAGCTCCTTCAGCGGGAGGGACAATGAGCAGTTCTTC TRBV7-9 TRBD2 TRBJ2-1 NA 15
CASSLVGSTEAFF TGTGCCAGCAGCTTGGTGGGCAGCACTGAAGCTTTCTTT TRBV5-6 NA TRBJ1-1 once 13
CASSVAGTDTQYF TGTGCCAGCAGTGTGGCGGGGACGGATACGCAGTATTTT TRBV6-1 NA TRBJ2-3 NA 13
CASSLPGAGGPETQYF TGCGCCAGCAGCCTGCCGGGAGCGGGAGGCCCGGAGACCCAGTACTTC TRBV5-1 TRBD2 TRBJ2-5 NA 16
CASSLWGRAVNEQFF TGTGCCAGCAGCCTCTGGGGGAGGGCCGTTAATGAGCAGTTCTTC TRBV5-4 TRBD2 TRBJ2-1 NA 15
CASSLYSSATNEKLFF TGTGCCAGCAGCTTATACAGCTCTGCAACTAATGAAAAACTGTTTTTT TRBV7-2 NA TRBJ1-4 NA 16
CASSLGHPSGNTIYF TGCGCCAGCAGCCTAGGACACCCCTCTGGAAACACCATATATTTT TRBV4-3 NA TRBJ1-3 NA 15
CASSSGQARGEQYF TGTGCCAGCTCATCAGGACAGGCACGCGGGGAGCAGTACTTC TRBV18 TRBD1 TRBJ2-7 NA 14
CASSGGGTGGTATNEKLFF TGTGCCAGCAGCGGAGGTGGGACAGGGGGCACCGCAACTAATGAAAAACTGTTTTTT TRBV11-2 TRBD1 TRBJ1-4 NA 19
CASSCLCRLLNTGELFF TGTGCCAGCAGCTGCCTTTGTAGACTTCTAAACACCGGGGAGCTGTTTTTT TRBV5-7 NA TRBJ2-2 NA 17
CASSIRQGLNYGYTF TGTGCCAGTAGTATCCGACAGGGGTTAAACTATGGCTACACCTTC TRBV19 TRBD1 TRBJ1-2 NA 15
CASSEWGLGRTNEKLFF TGTGCCAGCAGTGAGTGGGGTTTGGGGAGGACTAATGAAAAACTGTTTTTT TRBV6-1 NA TRBJ1-4 NA 17
CASSLPGIQSPLHF TGTGCCAGCAGTTTACCCGGGATACAGTCACCCCTCCACTTT TRBV28 NA TRBJ1-6 NA 14
CASGFPARRGRNQPQHF TGTGCTAGTGGTTTTCCGGCTCGCAGGGGGCGCAATCAGCCCCAGCATTTT TRBV12-5 TRBD1 TRBJ1-5 NA 17
CASSNTGQGVRGAYEQYF TGCGCCAGCAGCAATACCGGACAGGGGGTCAGGGGGGCCTACGAGCAGTACTTC TRBV5-1 TRBD1 TRBJ2-7 NA 18
CASSHVWTGGQETQYF TGCGCCAGCAGCCATGTTTGGACAGGGGGGCAAGAGACCCAGTACTTC TRBV4-1 TRBD1 TRBJ2-5 NA 16
CASSPTSGNTGELFF TGTGCCAGCAGTCCGACTAGCGGGAACACCGGGGAGCTGTTTTTT TRBV6-1 TRBD2 TRBJ2-2 NA 15
CASIEWKSQEAQYF TGTGCCAGCATAGAATGGAAGTCCCAAGAGGCCCAGTACTTC TRBV25-1 NA TRBJ2-5 NA 14
CASSLGGIQTQYF TGTGCCAGCAGCTTGGGGGGGATACAGACCCAGTACTTC TRBV7-2 TRBD2 TRBJ2-5 NA 13
CASSEDRNQPQHF TGTGCCAGCAGCGAAGACAGGAATCAGCCCCAGCATTTT TRBV2 NA TRBJ1-5 NA 13
CASSLSGAYNEQFF TGTGCCAGCAGTTTGAGCGGGGCATACAATGAGCAGTTCTTC TRBV27 TRBD2 TRBJ2-1 NA 14
CASSSYRGSEAFF TGTGCCAGCAGTTCCTACAGGGGGTCTGAAGCTTTCTTT TRBV27 TRBD1 TRBJ1-1 NA 13
CASSQTSGESTDTQYF TGTGCCAGCAGCCAAACTAGCGGGGAATCCACAGATACGCAGTATTTT TRBV4-2 TRBD2 TRBJ2-3 NA 16
CASSPRGTGTHNEQFF TGTGCCAGCAGCCCGCGAGGAACAGGGACCCACAATGAGCAGTTCTTC TRBV5-4 NA TRBJ2-1 NA 16
CASSSQGPSYEQYF TGTGCCAGCAGTTCGCAGGGGCCCTCCTACGAGCAGTACTTC TRBV28 NA TRBJ2-7 NA 14
CASSEAPGGAPNTEAFF TGTGCCAGCAGTGAAGCTCCGGGAGGGGCCCCGAACACTGAAGCTTTCTTT TRBV2 NA TRBJ1-1 NA 17
CASSYRGGGRTEAFF TGTGCCAGCAGCTACCGTGGGGGGGGACGCACTGAAGCTTTCTTT TRBV6-5 NA TRBJ1-1 once 15
CASSLFGRRDEQFF TGTGCCAGCAGCTTGTTTGGCCGTCGGGATGAGCAGTTCTTC TRBV5-8 NA TRBJ2-1 NA 14
CASSLTDTQYF TGTGCCAGCAGCCTGACAGATACGCAGTATTTT TRBV11-2 NA TRBJ2-3 NA 11
CASSLVPESGEKLFF TGTGCCAGCAGCTTAGTTCCAGAATCGGGGGAAAAACTGTTTTTT TRBV7-9 NA TRBJ1-4 NA 15
CASTPGHNSNQPQHF TGTGCCAGCACCCCAGGACATAATAGCAATCAGCCCCAGCATTTT TRBV7-9 NA TRBJ1-5 few 15
CACLGSSYNEQFF TGTGCCTGTCTCGGGAGCTCCTACAATGAGCAGTTCTTC TRBV30 NA TRBJ2-1 NA 13
CASSQDEGATDTQYF TGCGCCAGCAGCCAAGATGAGGGGGCGACAGATACGCAGTATTTT TRBV4-1 TRBD1 TRBJ2-3 NA 15